These 11 T cell receptor beta chains came from one sample sequenced in a study of identifying expanded T cells in peripheral blood. The data were produced by immunoSEQ multiplex PCR, yet TCRdb's version contains in-frame clones alone and is incomplete. The sample records about 90,000 clones, around 85% being singletons. The sequencing sample was made of blood. The origin of the receptors is a person between 18 and 75 years old in good health.

The rearrangement joins TRBV14 to TRBJ1-1; D unresolved. The CDR3 has 15 residues. The V end was cut by 4 bases, the J end by 2 bases, with 14 bases between. Germline CDR1 and CDR2: SGHDN and FVKESK. DNA of the CDR3: TGTGCCAGCAGCCCGCCCCACTGGCTCAACACTGAAGCTTTCTTT. It translates to CASSPPHWLNTEAFF.

The gene calls are TRBV27 and TRBJ1-6, with TRBD1 matching over 9 bases. V lost 8 bases, J lost 4 bases, and 0 bases stayed unmatched. The CDR3 totals 13 residues. The germline CDR1 and CDR2 sequences are MNHEY and SMNVEV (reference sequence). Here the CDR3 DNA reads TGTGCCAGCGGGACAGGGTATAATTCACCCCTCCACTTT. The encoded protein is CASGTGYNSPLHF.

CDR3 sequence: CASSPAVLEAKNIQYF. The CDR3 DNA reads as TGTGCCAGCTCACCGGCGGTCCTCGAAGCCAAAAACATTCAGTACTTC. The chain recombines TRBV18 with TRBJ2-4, with D unresolved. Trimming shortened V by 3 bases and J by 0 bases, and 12 bases separated the two germline ends. There are 16 residues in the CDR3. Germline V gives CDR1 KGHSH, CDR2 LQKENI.

This chain joins TRBV14 and TRBJ2-7, with D perhaps assigned TRBD1 or TRBD2 (6 bases each). Trimming stripped 4 bases from V and 7 bases from J, with 17 bases between. From germline, CDR1 is SGHDN and CDR2 FVKESK. The CDR3 runs to 14 residues. The DNA for the CDR3 is TGTGCCAGCAGCCTCAGGGGAGGTGGTTGGGAGCAGTACTTC. Its translation is CASSLRGGGWEQYF.

This clone was seen only once. The rearrangement uses TRBV10-3 and TRBJ2-7; 7 bases are shared with TRBD1. The CDR3 is made up of 12 amino acids. The germline V gene encodes CDR1 ENHRY and CDR2 SYGVKD. The trim removed 6 bases at V and 4 bases at J, leaving 3 bases unmatched. CDR3 nucleotide sequence: TGTGCCATCAGCAGACAGGGTTACGAGCAGTACTTC. Translated, it gives CAISRQGYEQYF.

This clone showed up just once. The V gene is TRBV29-1, the J gene TRBJ1-1; the D is unclear. CDR3 length: 13 amino acids. The V end was cut by 7 bases, the J end by 0 bases, with 12 bases between. CDR1 and CDR2 from the germline V gene are SQVTM and ANQGSEA. The CDR3 spells CSARAGLNTEAFF. In nucleotides, the CDR3 is TGCAGCGCCCGAGCAGGATTGAACACTGAAGCTTTCTTT.

The CDR3 DNA reads TGTGCCAGCAGCTTAAGCCGACACAACACTGAAGCTTTCTTT. Its protein is CASSLSRHNTEAFF. The genes are TRBV7-2 and TRBJ1-1; D unresolved. Trimming removed 2 bases at V and 2 bases at J, with 9 bases between. Germline values: CDR1 SGHTA, CDR2 FQGNSA. The CDR3 covers 14 residues. The whole variable domain, filled in from reference TRBV7-2 and TRBJ1-1, reads GAGVSQSPSNKVTEKGKDVELRCDPISGHTALYWYRQSLGQGLEFLIYFQGNSAPDKSGLPSDRFSAERTGGSVSTLTIQRTQQEDSAVYLCASSLSRHNTEAFFGQGTRLTVV.

The chain is built from TRBV19 and TRBJ1-5; a possible D gene is TRBD1 (5 bases). CDR3 length: 14 residues. The V gene's germline CDR1 is LNHDA and CDR2 SQIVND (reference sequence). The V end lost 3 bases, the J end lost 5 bases, and 11 bases lay between the germline ends. The chain's CDR3 is CASSIGATYQPQHF. DNA of the CDR3: TGTGCCAGTAGTATCGGGGCCACATATCAGCCCCAGCATTTT.

The chain has TRBV9 and TRBJ1-4, with a possible D match to TRBD1 (6 bases). V was trimmed by 3 bases and J by 0 bases, leaving 9 bases between them. The CDR3 runs to 15 residues. Germline V lookup: CDR1 SGDLS, CDR2 YYNGEE. CDR3 loop: CASSEGVTTNEKLFF. CDR3 bases: TGTGCCAGCAGCGAGGGGGTCACAACTAATGAAAAACTGTTTTTT.

The chain recombines TRBV14 with TRBJ1-2; D gene ambiguous. Germline values: CDR1 SGHDN, CDR2 FVKESK. The CDR3 length is 15 residues. V lost 2 bases and J 4 bases, leaving 14 bases between the germline ends. The CDR3 region is CASSQNAGDSYGYTF. The DNA for the CDR3 is TGTGCCAGCAGCCAAAACGCTGGGGATAGCTATGGCTACACCTTC.

The rearrangement joins TRBV5-4 to TRBJ2-7, with D possibly being TRBD1 or TRBD2 (5 bases each). CDR1 and CDR2 (germline): SGHNT, YYREEE (reference sequence). The CDR3 spans 14 residues. Trimming stripped 9 bases from V and 2 bases from J, with 18 bases between. The CDR3 coding sequence is TGTGCCACCGCGCCCGGGACGGAGCCCTACGAGCAGTACTTC. This codes for CATAPGTEPYEQYF.